The 7 T cell receptor beta chains below all came from one sample that was sequenced in a study of control samples from healthy donors and cancer patients. Only in-frame clones appear in the TCRdb table, and some are missing; sequencing was by immunoSEQ multiplex PCR. This sample yields fewer than 70,000 clones, of which about four fifths are seen a single time; roughly 3.1% belongs to the top ten. Material: PBMCs. All receptors derive from a woman between 45 and 60 years old with lung cancer.

The chain combines TRBV7-2 with TRBJ1-5; D unresolved. Trimming left V 5 bases short and J 7 bases short, with 12 bases between. This CDR3 comprises 13 residues. CDR1 is SGHTA and CDR2 is FQGNSA in the germline V gene. CDR3 amino acids: CASSLEKGQPQHF. In DNA, the CDR3 is TGTGCCAGCAGCCTAGAGAAAGGGCAGCCCCAGCATTTT. The full variable domain, in which reference TRBV7-2 and TRBJ1-5 provide the parts outside the CDR3, is GAGVSQSPSNKVTEKGKDVELRCDPISGHTALYWYRQSLGQGLEFLIYFQGNSAPDKSGLPSDRFSAERTGGSVSTLTIQRTQQEDSAVYLCASSLEKGQPQHFGDGTRLSIL.

The chain's CDR3 is CASSPGTGPYEQYF. The CDR3 bases are TGTGCCAGCTCACCGGGAACAGGCCCTTACGAGCAGTACTTC. This chain connects TRBV18 to TRBJ2-7, with a tentative D call TRBD1 (5 bases). Trimming removed 3 bases at V and 4 bases at J, with 13 bases between. The CDR3 totals 14 residues. Germline loops: CDR1 KGHSH, CDR2 LQKENI. Together with reference TRBV18 and TRBJ2-7, the CDR3 gives the full variable domain: NAGVMQNPRHLVRRRGQEARLRCSPMKGHSHVYWYRQLPEEGLKFMVYLQKENIIDESGMPKERFSAEFPKEGPSILRIQQVVRGDSAAYFCASSPGTGPYEQYFGPGTRLTVT.

V and J are TRBV28 and TRBJ1-2; D is possibly TRBD1 (6 bases). The CDR3 loop spans 15 amino acids. CDR1 is MDHEN, CDR2 SYDVKM, per germline. V gave up 7 bases and J gave up 2 bases, with 17 bases separating them. In nucleotides, the CDR3 is TGTGCCAGCATAATGGTTGTAGGACAGAACTATGGCTACACCTTC. The encoded protein is CASIMVVGQNYGYTF.

The V gene is TRBV6-5, the J gene TRBJ1-2, with D maybe TRBD1 (5 bases). Germline loops: CDR1 MNHEY, CDR2 SVGAGI. The CDR3 runs 13 residues. The ends were cut back, 5 bases at V and 2 bases at J, with 9 bases in the middle. For the CDR3, the DNA is TGTGCCAGCAGTCCGACAGTAAACTATGGCTACACCTTC. Translation: CASSPTVNYGYTF.

Notes on this clone: The germline gene is not matched at one end of the junction; a read error may be the cause. J is TRBJ2-2 and V is TRBV9; D may be TRBD2 (6 bases). The CDR3 loop spans 15 amino acids. Germline V CDR1 and CDR2: SGDLS, YYNGEE. CDR3 nucleotide sequence: TGTGCCAGCAGCCCCGGGACTCATTTCACCGAGGAGCTGTTTTTT. As protein: CASSPGTHFTEELFF.

The genes are TRBV28 and TRBJ1-1, with no clear D. This CDR3 is 15 amino acids long. Per the germline V gene, CDR1 is MDHEN and CDR2 is SYDVKM. V dropped 7 bases and J dropped 1 base, with 16 bases sitting between them. The CDR3 sequence is CASTDFFPGNTEAFF. CDR3 in DNA: TGTGCCAGCACCGACTTTTTCCCAGGGAACACTGAAGCTTTCTTT.

In this sample, this clone turned up a few times. V and J are TRBV6-1 and TRBJ2-4; 9 nucleotides match TRBD1. Germline V lookup: CDR1 MNHNS, CDR2 SASEGT. The junction had 9 bases not matched to a gene; V was cut back by 2 bases and J by 7 bases. This CDR3 is 16 amino acids long. The CDR3 DNA is TGTGCCAGCAGTGAACCTGGACAGGGGTTAGATAACATTCAGTACTTC. Protein: CASSEPGQGLDNIQYF.